The 31 T cell receptor beta chains in this list originate from one sample, sequenced in a study of blood T cell repertoires in COVID-19. Assay: immunoSEQ multiplex PCR; the TCRdb copy retains only in-frame clones and omits some. Of approximately 260,000 clones listed, approximately 84% were seen once; the top ten hold 3.4%. Sequenced: PBMCs or T cells enriched from blood (not recorded which). Receptors were obtained from a man in his fifties who had recovered from COVID-19.

The rearrangement links TRBV11-2 to TRBJ2-7; 7 bases align to TRBD2. Germline V lookup: CDR1 SGHAT, CDR2 FQNNGV. This CDR3 is 14 amino acids long. The J segment lost 2 bases and the V segment lost 5 bases, leaving 6 bases of the junction unmatched. CDR3 region: CASSQLGGAYEQYF. CDR3 sequence (DNA): TGTGCCAGCAGCCAGCTTGGGGGGGCCTACGAGCAGTACTTC. The variable domain in full, completed from reference TRBV11-2 and TRBJ2-7, reads EAGVAQSPRYKIIEKRQSVAFWCNPISGHATLYWYQQILGQGPKLLIQFQNNGVVDDSQLPKDRFSAERLKGVDSTLKIQPAKLEDSAVYLCASSQLGGAYEQYFGPGTRLTVT.

The chain uses TRBV5-1 and TRBJ2-2; TRBD2 matches 8 bases. Per the germline V gene, CDR1 is SGHRS and CDR2 is YFSETQ. J was trimmed by 3 bases and V by 3 bases; bases with no gene match: 4. The CDR3 contains 15 residues. Here the CDR3 reads CASSYSGRDTGELFF. CDR3 bases: TGCGCCAGCAGCTACTCCGGGAGGGACACCGGGGAGCTGTTTTTT.

V usage is TRBV7-2 and J usage is TRBJ1-5; no definite D call. Looked up from germline, CDR1 is SGHTA and CDR2 is FQGNSA. This CDR3 is built from 16 residues. Trimming pared 3 bases from V and 0 bases from J, leaving 12 bases between. CDR3 bases: TGTGCCAGCAGCTTTGGGCAGCCCTATAGCAATCAGCCCCAGCATTTT. It yields the protein CASSFGQPYSNQPQHF.

The chain recombines TRBV5-1 with TRBJ2-2; D might be TRBD2 (6 bases). V lost 0 bases and J 5 bases, leaving 14 bases between the germline ends. The CDR3 totals 16 residues. Per the germline V gene, CDR1 is SGHRS and CDR2 is YFSETQ. The DNA for the CDR3 is TGCGCCAGCAGCTTGGTCGGAGGGGAAAGGACCGGGGAGCTGTTTTTT. The encoded protein is CASSLVGGERTGELFF.

The chain couples TRBV20-1 to TRBJ1-1, with D possibly TRBD1 on 5 matching bases. Deletions cut 4 bases from V and 7 bases from J, with 10 bases between. The CDR3 has 11 residues. Germline CDR1 is DFQATT and CDR2 is SNEGSKA (reference sequence). The CDR3 region has the DNA TGCAGTGCTACGGGGGGAGGTGAAGCTTTCTTT. Amino acids: CSATGGGEAFF.

The chain is built from TRBV3-1 (or the pseudogene TRBV3-2) and TRBJ1-6, with D uncertain. There are 15 residues in the CDR3. Trimming cost V 0 bases and J 7 bases, with 10 bases left between them. Looked up from germline, CDR1 is LGHDT and CDR2 is YNNKEL (reference sequence). CDR3 in DNA: TGTGCCAGCAGCCAAGACCAACAGCCGAATTCACCCCTCCACTTT. This sequence encodes CASSQDQQPNSPLHF.

The V call is TRBV11-3, the J call TRBJ2-5, with TRBD2 identical over 14 bases. In germline, CDR1 is SGHNT, CDR2 YENEEA. This CDR3 comprises 17 residues. With V trimmed by 5 bases and J by 2 bases, 7 bases remained unmatched. The chain's CDR3 is CASSLGTSGGMQETQYF. The CDR3, as DNA: TGTGCCAGCAGCCTGGGGACTAGCGGGGGTATGCAAGAGACCCAGTACTTC.

This clone was picked up a small number of times. The genes are TRBV10-1 and TRBJ1-1, with TRBD1 matching 9 bases. The CDR3 length is 12 residues. V was pared by 6 bases and J by 8 bases, with 4 bases of the junction left unmatched. The germline CDR1 and CDR2 sequences are WNHNN and SYGVQD (reference sequence). The chain's CDR3 is CASSLGTGEAFF. CDR3 bases: TGCGCCAGCAGCCTAGGGACAGGGGAAGCTTTCTTT.

The gene calls are TRBV6-5 and TRBJ1-4; D is perhaps TRBD1 (6 bases). CDR1 and CDR2 (germline): MNHEY, SVGAGI. The germline V and J ends were trimmed by 5 bases and 4 bases, with 14 bases remaining between them. This CDR3 comprises 15 residues. The CDR3 sequence is CASSPQRTVNEKLFF. The CDR3, as DNA: TGTGCCAGCAGTCCACAACGGACAGTTAATGAAAAACTGTTTTTT.

The chain has TRBV4-2 and TRBJ2-1; D is unresolved. V was clipped by 0 bases and J by 0 bases, with 12 bases between them. Per germline, CDR1 LGHNA and CDR2 YNFKEQ. The CDR3 is 17 amino acids. DNA for the CDR3: TGTGCCAGCAGCCAAGAGCCCCGCCTCAGCTCCTACAATGAGCAGTTCTTC. Translating gives CASSQEPRLSSYNEQFF.

The rearrangement links TRBV6-2 or TRBV6-3 to TRBJ1-5, with a possible D match to TRBD1 (5 bases). This CDR3 has 17 residues. Germline V gene sequence: CDR1 MNHEY, CDR2 SVGEGT. V lost 7 bases and J lost 0, with 19 bases in between. CDR3: CASIPGGGLYSNQPQHF. Here the CDR3 DNA reads TGTGCCAGCATCCCGGGGGGGGGACTATATAGCAATCAGCCCCAGCATTTT.

The chain employs TRBV11-3 and TRBJ1-1, with TRBD1 matching over 7 bases. CDR3 length: 16 residues. V dropped 2 bases and J dropped 1; count of bases not matched to a gene: 7. Germline V lookup: CDR1 SGHNT, CDR2 YENEEA. The CDR3 nucleotides are TGTGCCAGCAGCTTATCGACAGGGAGAGGGAACACTGAAGCTTTCTTT. This sequence encodes CASSLSTGRGNTEAFF.

The rearrangement uses TRBV7-2 and TRBJ1-2, with D hard to call. CDR1 is SGHTA and CDR2 is FQGNSA in the germline V gene. This CDR3 comprises 13 residues. Trimming removed 4 bases at V and 6 bases at J, with 12 bases between. DNA for the CDR3: TGTGCCAGCAGCTCCCCGGGAAGGAATGGCTACACCTTC. It specifies CASSSPGRNGYTF.

In its sample, this clone was seen a few times. The chain recombines TRBV2 with TRBJ2-7; weak D call: TRBD1 (6 bases). Germline CDR1 reads SNHLY; CDR2 reads FYNNEI. Trimming removed 11 bases from V and 6 bases from J, with 20 bases in between. This CDR3 is built from 13 residues. The CDR3 coding sequence is TGTGCCGGAAGGGGACACGGGATGGGCGAGCAGTACTTC. It codes for CAGRGHGMGEQYF.

The rearrangement links TRBV9 to TRBJ1-2; 8 bases are a match to TRBD1. CDR3 length equals 15 residues. V lost 4 bases to trimming and J lost 5 bases; unmatched junction nucleotides: 10. Germline V gene sequence: CDR1 SGDLS, CDR2 YYNGEE. The DNA of the CDR3 is TGTGCCAGCAGCCCTCGGACAGGGACTTTGTATGGCTACACCTTC. It translates to CASSPRTGTLYGYTF.

As concerns this clone: One junction end disagrees with the germline gene, perhaps due to a read error. The gene calls are TRBV7-7 and TRBJ2-1; TRBD2 aligns across 8 bases. This CDR3 has 15 residues. CDR1 is SSHAT and CDR2 is FNYEAQ in the germline V gene (reference sequence). The CDR3 loop reads CASSLRRGAGDEQFF. In nucleotides, the CDR3 is TGTGCTAGCAGCTTACGGCGGGGGGCTGGCGATGAGCAGTTCTTC.

This rearrangement joins TRBV19 to TRBJ1-6; 10 bases are shared with TRBD1. The germline V gene has CDR1 LNHDA and CDR2 SQIVND (reference sequence). The CDR3 spans 15 residues. Trimming took 11 bases from V and 7 from J; bases not matched to a gene: 11. This CDR3 reads CAARTGGRSNSPLHF. In DNA, the CDR3 is TGTGCCGCCAGGACAGGGGGACGTAGCAATTCACCCCTCCACTTT.

The rearrangement uses TRBV2 and TRBJ1-1; a weak D match, TRBD1 (6 bases). CDR1 is SNHLY, CDR2 FYNNEI, per germline. V lost 8 bases and J 1 base, leaving 23 bases between the germline ends. CDR3 size: 17 residues. This CDR3 is CASGVGATQGKNTEAFF. CDR3 nucleotides: TGTGCCAGCGGCGTGGGGGCCACTCAGGGGAAGAACACTGAAGCTTTCTTT.

This sequence joins TRBV1 and TRBJ1-5. TRBV1 is listed as a pseudogene. The CDR3 runs to 15 residues. CDR3 amino acids: CTSSLKGRGNQPQHF. In DNA, the CDR3 is TGCACCAGCAGCCTCAAAGGGAGGGGTAATCAGCCCCAGCATTTT.

V and J are TRBV4-2 and TRBJ1-3; D gene unclear. The CDR3 loop spans 15 amino acids. Between the trimmed V and J ends, which lost 0 bases and 4 bases, there was a span of 10 bases. Per germline, CDR1 LGHNA and CDR2 YNFKEQ. The CDR3 bases are TGTGCCAGCAGCCAAGAAGAGGGCGGCGGAAACACCATATATTTT. Protein product: CASSQEEGGGNTIYF.

The chain couples TRBV5-1 to TRBJ2-3, with 7 bases aligning to TRBD1. The germline V gene has CDR1 SGHRS and CDR2 YFSETQ. Trimming took 1 base from V and 4 from J; bases not matched to a gene: 6. CDR3 size: 15 residues. This CDR3 reads CASSLSTGQADTQYF. For the CDR3, the DNA is TGCGCCAGCAGCTTGTCGACAGGGCAAGCAGATACGCAGTATTTT.

This chain uses TRBV28 with TRBJ2-1; 13 nucleotides match TRBD2. After removal of 3 bases from V and 3 bases from J, the junction contained 8 bases not matched to a gene. This CDR3 spans 18 amino acids. Per germline, CDR1 MDHEN and CDR2 SYDVKM. Written as DNA, the CDR3 is TGTGCCAGCAGTTTCCCCAACGGACTAGCGGGAGTCTACAATGAGCAGTTCTTC. Protein: CASSFPNGLAGVYNEQFF.

The V gene is TRBV4-1, the J gene TRBJ2-7, with TRBD1 identical over 7 bases. Germline CDR1 and CDR2: MGHRA and YSYEKL. V shed 4 bases and J 4 bases; nucleotides not matched to a gene: 13. The length of the CDR3 is 16 residues. CDR3 sequence (DNA): TGCGCCAGCAGCCGCGAAGGGGCAGGGGGTCGGTACGAGCAGTACTTC. Translating gives CASSREGAGGRYEQYF.

CDR3: CASSLAGEQFF. CDR3 bases: TGTGCCAGCAGCTTAGCCGGTGAGCAGTTCTTC. The gene calls are TRBV7-9 and TRBJ2-1; no reliable D call. Germline CDR1 SEHNR, CDR2 FQNEAQ (reference sequence). V gave up 0 bases and J gave up 9 bases, with 3 bases separating them. This CDR3 contains 11 residues.

The chain recombines TRBV19 with TRBJ1-4, with 7 positions matching TRBD1. The V gene's germline CDR1 is LNHDA and CDR2 SQIVND (reference sequence). The CDR3 extends over 18 amino acids. Trimming took 5 bases from V and 0 from J; bases not matched to a gene: 12. CDR3 loop: CASSFLGQDVATNEKLFF. DNA of the CDR3: TGTGCCAGTAGTTTCCTTGGACAGGACGTTGCAACTAATGAAAAACTGTTTTTT.

This rearrangement joins TRBV5-1 to TRBJ2-7; 10 nucleotides agree with TRBD1. Germline V gene lookup returns CDR1 SGHRS and CDR2 YFSETQ. J lost 3 bases, V lost 6 bases, and 6 bases had no gene match. This CDR3 is 14 amino acids long. In DNA, the CDR3 is TGCGCCAGCACCGAGACAGGGGGCGGCTACGAGCAGTACTTC. The encoded protein is CASTETGGGYEQYF.

V is TRBV6-4 and J is TRBJ1-1; D is unclear. V shed 7 bases and J shed 11 bases, with 11 bases lying between them. CDR3 length: 10 residues. Germline V gene data show CDR1 as MRHNA and CDR2 as SNTAGT. The CDR3 region is CASTDAGAFF. The CDR3 coding sequence is TGTGCCAGCACGGATGCGGGGGCTTTCTTT.

In the case of this clone: Other DNA sequences in the same sample also yield this CDR3. This chain joins TRBV12-5 and TRBJ1-3; no clear D. The CDR3 loop spans 14 amino acids. V was pared by 6 bases and J by 0 bases, with 9 bases between. Per the germline V gene, CDR1 is LGHNT and CDR2 is FRNRAP. The CDR3 spells CASGRESSGNTIYF. DNA for the CDR3: TGTGCTAGTGGAAGGGAGTCCTCTGGAAACACCATATATTTT.

The CDR3 DNA reads as TGCGCCAGCAGCCCCGTTTTGGGTCCCCGGGGCGAGCAGTACTTC. Protein sequence: CASSPVLGPRGEQYF. The J gene is TRBJ2-7, the V gene TRBV5-1; maybe TRBD2 (5 bases). Per germline, CDR1 SGHRS and CDR2 YFSETQ. The CDR3 has 15 residues. Deletions cut 4 bases from V and 6 bases from J, with 20 bases between.

The chain has TRBV6-5 and TRBJ1-5, with D uncertain. The V gene's germline CDR1 is MNHEY and CDR2 SVGAGI. The germline V and J ends were trimmed by 4 bases and 2 bases, with 6 bases remaining between them. The CDR3 consists of 13 residues. The CDR3 loop is CASSSRGNQPQHF. CDR3 nucleotides: TGTGCCAGCAGTTCCCGGGGCAATCAGCCCCAGCATTTT.

The rearrangement joins TRBV7-6 to TRBJ2-7; 13 nucleotides match TRBD2. Germline V gene lookup returns CDR1 SGHVS and CDR2 FNYEAQ. The CDR3 totals 18 residues. J lost 4 bases, V lost 3 bases, and 12 bases had no gene match. This chain's CDR3 is CASSFSPGLAGVAYEQYF. The CDR3 DNA reads as TGTGCCAGCAGCTTTAGCCCCGGACTAGCGGGAGTGGCATACGAGCAGTACTTC.